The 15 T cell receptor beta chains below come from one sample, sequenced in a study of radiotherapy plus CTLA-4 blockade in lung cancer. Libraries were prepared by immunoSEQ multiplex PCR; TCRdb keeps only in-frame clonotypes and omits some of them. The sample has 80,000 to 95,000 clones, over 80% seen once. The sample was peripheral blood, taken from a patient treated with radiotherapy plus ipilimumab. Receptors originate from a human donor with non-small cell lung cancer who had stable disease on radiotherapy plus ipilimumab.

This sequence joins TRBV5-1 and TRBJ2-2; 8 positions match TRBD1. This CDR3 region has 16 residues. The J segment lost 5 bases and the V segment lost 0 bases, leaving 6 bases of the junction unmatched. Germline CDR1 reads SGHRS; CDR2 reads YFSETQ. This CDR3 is CASSLEAGGRTGELFF. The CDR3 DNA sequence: TGCGCCAGCAGCTTGGAAGCAGGGGGCAGGACCGGGGAGCTGTTTTTT.

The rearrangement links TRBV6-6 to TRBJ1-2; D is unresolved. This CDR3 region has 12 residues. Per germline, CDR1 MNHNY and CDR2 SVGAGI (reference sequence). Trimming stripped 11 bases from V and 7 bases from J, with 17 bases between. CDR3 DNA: TGTGCCGCGGGGTCATCCAGTCGTGGCTACACCTTC. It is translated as CAAGSSSRGYTF.

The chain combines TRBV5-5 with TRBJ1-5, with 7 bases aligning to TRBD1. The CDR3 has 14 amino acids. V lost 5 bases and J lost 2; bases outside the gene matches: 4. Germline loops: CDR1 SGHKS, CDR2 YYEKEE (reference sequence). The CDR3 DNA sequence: TGTGCCAGCAGTCGGGACAGAGGCAATCAGCCCCAGCATTTT. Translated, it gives CASSRDRGNQPQHF.

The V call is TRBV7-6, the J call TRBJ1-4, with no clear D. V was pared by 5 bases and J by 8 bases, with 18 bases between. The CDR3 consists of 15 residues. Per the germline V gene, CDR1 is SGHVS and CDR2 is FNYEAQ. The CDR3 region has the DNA TGTGCCAGCAGCCTCACCCCGGGTCTCGGAGAAAAACTGTTTTTT. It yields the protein CASSLTPGLGEKLFF.

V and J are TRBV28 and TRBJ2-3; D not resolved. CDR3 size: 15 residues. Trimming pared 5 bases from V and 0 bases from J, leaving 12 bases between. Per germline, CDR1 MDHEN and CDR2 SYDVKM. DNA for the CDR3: TGTGCCAGCAGTCACCGCTGGTCAAGCACAGATACGCAGTATTTT. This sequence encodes CASSHRWSSTDTQYF.

CDR3 bases: TGTGCCAGCAGCCAGGCCAGTGGGGTTGAAAAACTGTTTTTT. Protein: CASSQASGVEKLFF. The chain combines TRBV27 with TRBJ1-4; D call uncertain. This CDR3 is 14 amino acids long. Deletions cut 6 bases from V and 7 bases from J, with 15 bases between. Germline CDR1 and CDR2: MNHEY and SMNVEV (reference sequence).

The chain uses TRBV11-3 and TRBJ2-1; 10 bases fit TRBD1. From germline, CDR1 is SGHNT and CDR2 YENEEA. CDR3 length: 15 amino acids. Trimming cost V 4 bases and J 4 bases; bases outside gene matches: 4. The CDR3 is CASSSRQGAYNEQFF. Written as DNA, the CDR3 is TGTGCCAGCAGCTCCAGACAGGGGGCTTACAATGAGCAGTTCTTC.

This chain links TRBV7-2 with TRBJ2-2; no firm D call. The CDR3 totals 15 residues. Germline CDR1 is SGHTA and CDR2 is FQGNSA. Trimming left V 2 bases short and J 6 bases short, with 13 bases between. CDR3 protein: CASSLFQLLAGELFF. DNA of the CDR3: TGTGCCAGCAGCTTATTTCAGTTACTTGCCGGGGAGCTGTTTTTT. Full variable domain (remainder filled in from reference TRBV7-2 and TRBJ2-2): GAGVSQSPSNKVTEKGKDVELRCDPISGHTALYWYRQSLGQGLEFLIYFQGNSAPDKSGLPSDRFSAERTGGSVSTLTIQRTQQEDSAVYLCASSLFQLLAGELFFGEGSRLTVL.

The CDR3 loop reads CASSFLWTGGKTDTQYF. The CDR3 nucleotides read TGTGCCAGCAGTTTCCTCTGGACAGGAGGAAAAACAGATACGCAGTATTTT. The chain uses TRBV27 and TRBJ2-3; 7 positions agree with TRBD1. V lost 3 bases, J lost 3 bases, and 12 bases stayed unmatched. This CDR3 contains 17 residues. CDR1 is MNHEY, CDR2 SMNVEV, per germline (reference sequence).

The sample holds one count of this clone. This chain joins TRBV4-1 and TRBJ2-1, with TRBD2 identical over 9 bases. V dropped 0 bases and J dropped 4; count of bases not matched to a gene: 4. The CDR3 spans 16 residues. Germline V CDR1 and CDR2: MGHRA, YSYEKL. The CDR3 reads CASSQDGGGVYNEQFF. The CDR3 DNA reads TGCGCCAGCAGCCAAGATGGCGGGGGGGTTTACAATGAGCAGTTCTTC.

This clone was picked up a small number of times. In DNA form, the CDR3 reads TGCGCCAGCAGCTTGCCAGGGCGGGAAGAGCAGTACTTC. Protein: CASSLPGREEQYF. The chain carries TRBV5-1 and TRBJ2-7; tentatively, D is TRBD2 (6 bases). Trimming removed 1 base from V and 7 bases from J, with 12 bases in between. CDR1 SGHRS and CDR2 YFSETQ come from the germline V gene. This CDR3 region has 13 residues.

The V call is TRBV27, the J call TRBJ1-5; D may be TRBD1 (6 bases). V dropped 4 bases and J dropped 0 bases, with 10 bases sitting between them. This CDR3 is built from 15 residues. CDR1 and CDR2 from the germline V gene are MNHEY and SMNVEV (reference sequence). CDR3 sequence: CASSYGGSSNQPQHF. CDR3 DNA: TGTGCCAGCAGTTACGGGGGCAGTAGCAATCAGCCCCAGCATTTT.

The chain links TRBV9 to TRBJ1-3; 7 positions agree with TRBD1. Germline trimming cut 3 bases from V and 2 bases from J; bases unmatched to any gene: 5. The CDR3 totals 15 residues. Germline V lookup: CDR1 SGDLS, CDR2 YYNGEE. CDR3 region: CASSARQGTGNTIYF. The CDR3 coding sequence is TGTGCCAGCAGCGCTAGACAGGGAACTGGAAACACCATATATTTT.

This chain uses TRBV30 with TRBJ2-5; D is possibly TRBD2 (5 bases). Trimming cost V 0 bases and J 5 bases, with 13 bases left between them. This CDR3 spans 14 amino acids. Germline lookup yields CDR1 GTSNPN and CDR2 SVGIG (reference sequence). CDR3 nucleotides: TGTGCCTGGAGTGTGGGCAGCGGCGGGGAGACCCAGTACTTC. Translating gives CAWSVGSGGETQYF.

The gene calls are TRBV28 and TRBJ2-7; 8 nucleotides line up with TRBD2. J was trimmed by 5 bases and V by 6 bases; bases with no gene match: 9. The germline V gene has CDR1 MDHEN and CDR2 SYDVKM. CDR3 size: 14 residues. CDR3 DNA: TGTGCCAGCAGCCCCCGGGGGGGGAAGCACGAGCAGTACTTC. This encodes CASSPRGGKHEQYF. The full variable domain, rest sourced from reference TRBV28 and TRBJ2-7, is DVKVTQSSRYLVKRTGEKVFLECVQDMDHENMFWYRQDPGLGLRLIYFSYDVKMKEKGDIPEGYSVSREKKERFSLILESASTNQTSMYLCASSPRGGKHEQYFGPGTRLTVT.